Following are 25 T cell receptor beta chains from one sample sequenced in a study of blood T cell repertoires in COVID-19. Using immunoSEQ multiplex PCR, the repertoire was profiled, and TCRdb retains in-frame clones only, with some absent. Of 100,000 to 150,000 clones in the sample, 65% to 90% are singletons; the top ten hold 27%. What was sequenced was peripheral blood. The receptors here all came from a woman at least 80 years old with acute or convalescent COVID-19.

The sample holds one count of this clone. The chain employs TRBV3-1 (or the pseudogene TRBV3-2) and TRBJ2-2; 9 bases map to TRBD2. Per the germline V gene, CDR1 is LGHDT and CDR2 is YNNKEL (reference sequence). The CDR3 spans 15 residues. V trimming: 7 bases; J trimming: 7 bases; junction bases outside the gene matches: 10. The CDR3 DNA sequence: TGTGCCAGCACCGGCCGACTAGCGGCAATCGGGGAGCTGTTTTTT. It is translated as CASTGRLAAIGELFF.

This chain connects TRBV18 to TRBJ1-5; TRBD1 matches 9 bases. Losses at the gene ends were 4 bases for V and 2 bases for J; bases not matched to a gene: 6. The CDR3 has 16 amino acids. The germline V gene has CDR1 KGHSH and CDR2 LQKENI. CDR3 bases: TGTGCCAGCTCACTGACAGGGGGAATCGGCAATCAGCCCCAGCATTTT. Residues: CASSLTGGIGNQPQHF.

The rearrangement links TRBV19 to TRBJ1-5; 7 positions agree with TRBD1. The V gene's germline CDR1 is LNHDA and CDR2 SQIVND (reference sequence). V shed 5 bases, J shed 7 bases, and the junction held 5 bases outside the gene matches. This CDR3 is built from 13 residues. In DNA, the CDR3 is TGTGCCAGTAGTGCGGACAGGAAGCAGCCCCAGCATTTT. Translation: CASSADRKQPQHF.

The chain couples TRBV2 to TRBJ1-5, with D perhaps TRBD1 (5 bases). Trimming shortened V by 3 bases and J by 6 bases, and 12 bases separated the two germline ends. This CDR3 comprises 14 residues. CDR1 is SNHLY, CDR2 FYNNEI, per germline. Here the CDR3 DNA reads TGTGCCAGCAGTGAGAGGCAGGGTAGTCAGCCCCAGCATTTT. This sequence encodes CASSERQGSQPQHF.

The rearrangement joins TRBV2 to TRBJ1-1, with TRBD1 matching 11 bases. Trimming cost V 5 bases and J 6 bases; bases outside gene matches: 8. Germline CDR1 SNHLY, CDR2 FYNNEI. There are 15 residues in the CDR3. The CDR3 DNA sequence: TGTGCCAGCAGTATCAATGGACAGGGGGCATCTGAAGCTTTCTTT. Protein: CASSINGQGASEAFF. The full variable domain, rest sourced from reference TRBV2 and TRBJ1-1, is EPEVTQTPSHQVTQMGQEVILRCVPISNHLYFYWYRQILGQKVEFLVSFYNNEISEKSEIFDDQFSVERPDGSNFTLKIRSTKLEDSAMYFCASSINGQGASEAFFGQGTRLTVV.

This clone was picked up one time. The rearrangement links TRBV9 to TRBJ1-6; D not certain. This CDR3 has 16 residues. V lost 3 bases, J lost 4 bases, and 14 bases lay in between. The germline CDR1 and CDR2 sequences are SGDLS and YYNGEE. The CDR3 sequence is CASSGQALQYNSPLHF. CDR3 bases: TGTGCCAGCAGCGGTCAGGCGCTACAGTATAATTCACCCCTCCACTTT.

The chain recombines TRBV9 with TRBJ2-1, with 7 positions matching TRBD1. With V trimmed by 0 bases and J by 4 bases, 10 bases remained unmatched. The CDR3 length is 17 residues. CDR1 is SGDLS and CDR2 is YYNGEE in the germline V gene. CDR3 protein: CASSVETGTDYYNEQFF. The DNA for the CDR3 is TGTGCCAGCAGCGTAGAAACCGGGACAGATTATTACAATGAGCAGTTCTTC.

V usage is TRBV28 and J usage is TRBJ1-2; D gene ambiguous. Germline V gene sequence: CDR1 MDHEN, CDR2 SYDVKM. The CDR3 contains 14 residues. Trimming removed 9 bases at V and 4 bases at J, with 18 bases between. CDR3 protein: CASLRSGRPYGYTF. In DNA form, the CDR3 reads TGTGCCAGTCTGAGGTCGGGTCGACCCTATGGCTACACCTTC.

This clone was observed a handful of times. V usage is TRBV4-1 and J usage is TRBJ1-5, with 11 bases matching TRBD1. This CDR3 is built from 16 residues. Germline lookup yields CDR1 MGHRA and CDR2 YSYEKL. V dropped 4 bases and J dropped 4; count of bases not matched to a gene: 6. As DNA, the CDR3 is TGCGCCAGCAGCCGAGGACAGGGGGCCTCTAATCAGCCCCAGCATTTT. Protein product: CASSRGQGASNQPQHF.

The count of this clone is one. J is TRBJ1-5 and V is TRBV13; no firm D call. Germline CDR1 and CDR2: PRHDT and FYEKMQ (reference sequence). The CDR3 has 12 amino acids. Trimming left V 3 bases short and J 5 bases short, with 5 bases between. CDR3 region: CASSFRHQPQHF. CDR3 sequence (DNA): TGTGCCAGCAGCTTCAGGCATCAGCCCCAGCATTTT.

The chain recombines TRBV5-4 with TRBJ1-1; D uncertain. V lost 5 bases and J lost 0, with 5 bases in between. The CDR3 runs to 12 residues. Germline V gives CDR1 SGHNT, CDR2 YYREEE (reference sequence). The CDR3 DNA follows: TGTGCCAGCAGATCCATGAACACTGAAGCTTTCTTT. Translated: CASRSMNTEAFF.

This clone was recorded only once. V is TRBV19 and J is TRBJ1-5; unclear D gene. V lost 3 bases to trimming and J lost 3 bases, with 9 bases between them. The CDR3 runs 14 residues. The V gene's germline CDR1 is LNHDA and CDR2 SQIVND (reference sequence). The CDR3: CASSIYGFNQPQHF. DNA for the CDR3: TGTGCCAGTAGTATCTACGGGTTCAATCAGCCCCAGCATTTT.

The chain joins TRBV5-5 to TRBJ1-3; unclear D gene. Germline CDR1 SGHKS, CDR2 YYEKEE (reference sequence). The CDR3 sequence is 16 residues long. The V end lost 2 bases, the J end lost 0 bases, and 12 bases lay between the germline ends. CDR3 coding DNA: TGTGCCAGCAGCTTACCCGCAACATCCTCTGGAAACACCATATATTTT. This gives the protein CASSLPATSSGNTIYF. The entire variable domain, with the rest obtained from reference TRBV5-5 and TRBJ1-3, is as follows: DAGVTQSPTHLIKTRGQQVTLRCSPISGHKSVSWYQQVLGQGPQFIFQYYEKEERGRGNFPDRFSARQFPNYSSELNVNALLLGDSALYLCASSLPATSSGNTIYFGEGSWLTVV.

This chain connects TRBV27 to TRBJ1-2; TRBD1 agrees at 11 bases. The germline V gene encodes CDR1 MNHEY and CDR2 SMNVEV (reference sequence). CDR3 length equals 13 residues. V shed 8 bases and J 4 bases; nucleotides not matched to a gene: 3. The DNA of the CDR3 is TGTGCCAGCCGGACAGGGGGCGGCTATGGCTACACCTTC. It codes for CASRTGGGYGYTF.

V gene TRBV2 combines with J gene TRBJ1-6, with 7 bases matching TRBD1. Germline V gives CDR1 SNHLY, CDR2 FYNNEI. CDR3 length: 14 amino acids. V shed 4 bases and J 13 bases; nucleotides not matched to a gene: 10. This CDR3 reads CASSADRAGSPLHF. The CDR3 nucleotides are TGTGCCAGCAGTGCAGACAGGGCTGGTTCGCCCCTCCACTTT. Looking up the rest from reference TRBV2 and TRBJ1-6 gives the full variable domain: EPEVTQTPSHQVTQMGQEVILRCVPISNHLYFYWYRQILGQKVEFLVSFYNNEISEKSEIFDDQFSVERPDGSNFTLKIRSTKLEDSAMYFCASSADRAGSPLHFGNGTRLTVT.

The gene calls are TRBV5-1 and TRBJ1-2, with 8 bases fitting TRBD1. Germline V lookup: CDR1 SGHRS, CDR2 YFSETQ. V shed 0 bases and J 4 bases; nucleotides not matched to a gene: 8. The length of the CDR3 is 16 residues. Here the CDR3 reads CASSLGGTGFIYGYTF. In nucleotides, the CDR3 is TGCGCCAGCAGCTTGGGTGGGACAGGCTTTATCTATGGCTACACCTTC.

The CDR3 region has the DNA TGTGCCAGCAGCTTAGATCTTAGCTCCTACAATGAGCAGTTCTTC. Translating it yields CASSLDLSSYNEQFF. The rearrangement links TRBV7-8 to TRBJ2-1; D is ambiguous. Germline-derived CDR1 and CDR2 are SGHVS and FQNEAQ. The CDR3 runs to 15 residues. V shed 1 base and J shed 0 bases, with 7 bases lying between them.

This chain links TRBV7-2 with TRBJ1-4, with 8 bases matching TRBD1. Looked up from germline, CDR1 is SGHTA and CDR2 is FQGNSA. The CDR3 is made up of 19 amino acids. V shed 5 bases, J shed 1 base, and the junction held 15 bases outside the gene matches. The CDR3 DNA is TGTGCCAGCAGCCCAAGGGCAGGGGGCAGTTTCGGAACTAATGAAAAACTGTTTTTT. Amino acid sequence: CASSPRAGGSFGTNEKLFF.

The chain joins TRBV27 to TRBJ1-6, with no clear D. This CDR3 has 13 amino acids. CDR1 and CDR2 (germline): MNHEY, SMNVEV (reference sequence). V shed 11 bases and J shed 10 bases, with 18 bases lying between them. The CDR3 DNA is TGTGCCTCCAGTCGGGGTAATATATCACCCCTCCACTTT. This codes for CASSRGNISPLHF.

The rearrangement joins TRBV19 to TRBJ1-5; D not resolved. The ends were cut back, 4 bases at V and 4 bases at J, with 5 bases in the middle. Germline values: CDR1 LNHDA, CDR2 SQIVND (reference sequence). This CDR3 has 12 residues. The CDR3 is CASSTPNQPQHF. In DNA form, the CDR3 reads TGTGCCAGTAGTACTCCTAATCAGCCCCAGCATTTT.

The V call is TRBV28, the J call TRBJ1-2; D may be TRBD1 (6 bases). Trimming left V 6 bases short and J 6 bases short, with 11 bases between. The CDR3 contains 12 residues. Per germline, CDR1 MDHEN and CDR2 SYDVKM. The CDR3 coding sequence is TGTGCCAGCAGAACAGGGTTGGATGGCTACACCTTC. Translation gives CASRTGLDGYTF.

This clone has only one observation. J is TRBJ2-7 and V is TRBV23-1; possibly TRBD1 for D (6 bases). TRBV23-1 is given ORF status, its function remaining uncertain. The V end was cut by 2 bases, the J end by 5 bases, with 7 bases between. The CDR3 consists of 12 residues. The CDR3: CASSQGGHEQYV. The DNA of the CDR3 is TGCGCCAGCAGTCAAGGGGGCCACGAGCAGTACGTC.

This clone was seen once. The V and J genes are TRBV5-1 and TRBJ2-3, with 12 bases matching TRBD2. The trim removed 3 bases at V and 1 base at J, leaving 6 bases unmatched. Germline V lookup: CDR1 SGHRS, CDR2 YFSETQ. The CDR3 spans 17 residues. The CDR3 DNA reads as TGCGCCAGCAGCTCGGGACTAGCGGGTTACGGCACAGATACGCAGTATTTT. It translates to CASSSGLAGYGTDTQYF. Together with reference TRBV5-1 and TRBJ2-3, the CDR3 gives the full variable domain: KAGVTQTPRYLIKTRGQQVTLSCSPISGHRSVSWYQQTPGQGLQFLFEYFSETQRNKGNFPGRFSGRQFSNSRSEMNVSTLELGDSALYLCASSSGLAGYGTDTQYFGPGTRLTVL.

The CDR3 sequence: CASSRDRDNTGELFF. Written as DNA, the CDR3 is TGCGCCAGCAGCCGAGACAGGGATAACACCGGGGAGCTGTTTTTT. The rearrangement joins TRBV4-3 to TRBJ2-2; 7 bases agree with TRBD1. The CDR3 totals 15 residues. The V gene's germline CDR1 is LGHNA and CDR2 YSLEER. J lost 2 bases, V lost 4 bases, and 4 bases had no gene match.

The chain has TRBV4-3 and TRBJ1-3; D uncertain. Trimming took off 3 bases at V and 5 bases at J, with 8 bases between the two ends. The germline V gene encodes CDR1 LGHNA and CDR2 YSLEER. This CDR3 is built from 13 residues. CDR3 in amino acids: CASSQSDRNTIYF. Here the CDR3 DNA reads TGCGCCAGCAGCCAGTCAGATAGAAACACCATATATTTT.